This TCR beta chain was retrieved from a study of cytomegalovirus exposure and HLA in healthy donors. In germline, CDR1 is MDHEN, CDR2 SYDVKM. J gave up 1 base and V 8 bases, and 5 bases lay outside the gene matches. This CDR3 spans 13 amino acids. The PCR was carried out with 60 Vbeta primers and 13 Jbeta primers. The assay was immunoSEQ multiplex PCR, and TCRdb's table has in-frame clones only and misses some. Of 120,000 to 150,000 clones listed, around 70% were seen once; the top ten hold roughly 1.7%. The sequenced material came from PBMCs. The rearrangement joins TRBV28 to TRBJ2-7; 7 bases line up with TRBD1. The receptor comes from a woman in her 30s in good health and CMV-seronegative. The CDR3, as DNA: TGTGCCAGCTCTCAGACAGGGTCCTACGAGCAGTACTTC. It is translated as CASSQTGSYEQYF. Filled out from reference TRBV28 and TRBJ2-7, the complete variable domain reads DVKVTQSSRYLVKRTGEKVFLECVQDMDHENMFWYRQDPGLGLRLIYFSYDVKMKEKGDIPEGYSVSREKKERFSLILESASTNQTSMYLCASSQTGSYEQYFGPGTRLTVT.